The 17 T cell receptor beta chains reported below all come from one sample, sequenced in a study of blood T cell repertoires in COVID-19. Only in-frame clones appear in the TCRdb table, and some are missing; sequencing was by immunoSEQ multiplex PCR. The sample shows approximately 180,000 clones, roughly 82% of them seen only once. Sequencing was carried out using PBMCs or T cells enriched from blood (not recorded which). Every receptor here comes from a woman aged 55-69 years with acute COVID-19.

The V call is TRBV20-1, the J call TRBJ2-1; D gene uncertain. CDR3 length: 15 amino acids. V was cut by 3 bases and J by 5 bases, with 17 bases left in between. Per germline, CDR1 DFQATT and CDR2 SNEGSKA (reference sequence). The CDR3 spells CSASSAGSSHNEQFF. DNA of the CDR3: TGCAGTGCTAGTAGTGCCGGGTCCTCTCACAATGAGCAGTTCTTC.

This chain joins TRBV4-3 and TRBJ2-2; 16 nucleotides align to TRBD2. The germline CDR1 and CDR2 sequences are LGHNA and YSLEER. The CDR3 is 21 residues long. The trim removed 3 bases at V and 0 bases at J, leaving 10 bases unmatched. CDR3 loop: CASSHQPIGTSGRANTGELFF. DNA of the CDR3: TGCGCCAGCAGCCATCAGCCGATCGGGACTAGCGGGAGGGCGAACACCGGGGAGCTGTTTTTT.

This clone was detected only once. The chain recombines TRBV5-5 with TRBJ1-6, with D maybe TRBD1 (5 bases). This CDR3 has 17 residues. CDR1 and CDR2 (germline): SGHKS, YYEKEE (reference sequence). Between the trimmed V and J ends, which lost 5 bases and 1 base, there was a span of 16 bases. CDR3 in DNA: TGTGCCAGCAGTCGTGACTGGGCAGGGTCCTATAATTCACCCCTCCACTTT. Translating it yields CASSRDWAGSYNSPLHF.

This chain links TRBV29-1 with TRBJ1-1, with 8 nucleotides matching TRBD1. The J segment lost 0 bases and the V segment lost 6 bases, leaving 12 bases of the junction unmatched. Germline CDR1 SQVTM, CDR2 ANQGSEA. The CDR3 is made up of 16 amino acids. CDR3 residues: CSVRTRGLKMNTEAFF. CDR3 sequence (DNA): TGCAGCGTCAGAACCAGGGGGCTCAAAATGAACACTGAAGCTTTCTTT. Full variable domain (outside the CDR3, taken from reference TRBV29-1 and TRBJ1-1): SAVISQKPSRDICQRGTSLTIQCQVDSQVTMMFWYRQQPGQSLTLIATANQGSEATYESGFVIDKFPISRPNLTFSTLTVSNMSPEDSSIYLCSVRTRGLKMNTEAFFGQGTRLTVV.

The chain employs TRBV27 and TRBJ1-5; D is ambiguous. CDR1 is MNHEY and CDR2 is SMNVEV in the germline V gene (reference sequence). The length of the CDR3 is 14 residues. Between the trimmed V and J ends, which lost 3 bases and 5 bases, there was a span of 11 bases. The CDR3 loop is CASSFNPLDQPQHF. CDR3 DNA: TGTGCCAGCAGTTTTAATCCCCTTGATCAGCCCCAGCATTTT.

This clone has ten or more counts. The rearrangement joins TRBV11-2 to TRBJ2-1; maybe TRBD1 (5 bases). Germline-derived CDR1 and CDR2 are SGHAT and FQNNGV. The CDR3 contains 17 residues. With 0 bases removed from V and 3 bases from J, the gap between germline ends came to 15 bases. CDR3 bases: TGTGCCAGCAGCTTAGATCCGGCAGGGATTAACTACAATGAGCAGTTCTTC. This codes for CASSLDPAGINYNEQFF.

This chain joins TRBV7-6 and TRBJ1-2; D uncertain. Germline lookup yields CDR1 SGHVS and CDR2 FNYEAQ. Trimming removed 1 base from V and 3 bases from J, with 9 bases in between. The CDR3 has 14 residues. The CDR3 coding sequence is TGTGCCAGCAGCTTAGGAGGGAGGTACTATGGCTACACCTTC. It codes for CASSLGGRYYGYTF.

The chain uses TRBV5-6 and TRBJ2-7; a weak D match, TRBD1 (7 bases). Germline CDR1 and CDR2: SGHDT and YYEEEE. Trimming left V 4 bases short and J 5 bases short, with 13 bases between. CDR3 length: 13 amino acids. The CDR3 DNA is TGTGCCAGCAGCCGAGGGGGCGGGGACGAGCAGTACTTC. Encoded protein: CASSRGGGDEQYF. Supplemented by reference TRBV5-6 and TRBJ2-7, the full variable domain reads DAGVTQSPTHLIKTRGQQVTLRCSPKSGHDTVSWYQQALGQGPQFIFQYYEEEERQRGNFPDRFSGHQFPNYSSELNVNALLLGDSALYLCASSRGGGDEQYFGPGTRLTVT.

This chain connects TRBV5-1 to TRBJ1-6, with 9 nucleotides matching TRBD1. J gave up 10 bases and V 2 bases, and 7 bases lay outside the gene matches. CDR1 SGHRS and CDR2 YFSETQ come from the germline V gene. CDR3 length: 15 amino acids. The CDR3, as DNA: TGCGCCAGCAGCTTAGGGACAGGGACTATCTCACCCCTCCACTTT. This gives the protein CASSLGTGTISPLHF.

This sequence joins TRBV7-9 and TRBJ1-1; D unresolved. From germline, CDR1 is SEHNR and CDR2 FQNEAQ (reference sequence). This CDR3 spans 12 amino acids. V was pared by 5 bases and J by 6 bases, with 10 bases between. The CDR3 DNA reads TGTGCCAGCAGCCGCTTCGGAGCTGAAGCTTTCTTT. Protein product: CASSRFGAEAFF.

J is TRBJ2-2 and V is TRBV2; the D is unclear. Deletions cut 4 bases from V and 6 bases from J, with 12 bases between. The CDR3 is 14 amino acids. The V gene's germline CDR1 is SNHLY and CDR2 FYNNEI. CDR3 DNA: TGTGCCAGCAGTGGTTCTCAGGTAGCCGGGGAGCTGTTTTTT. It yields the protein CASSGSQVAGELFF.

This clone has a single count. The J gene is TRBJ2-2, the V gene TRBV5-4; the D is unclear. The length of the CDR3 is 13 residues. From germline, CDR1 is SGHNT and CDR2 YYREEE (reference sequence). Between the trimmed V and J ends, which lost 0 bases and 3 bases, there was a span of 3 bases. CDR3 sequence (DNA): TGTGCCAGCAGCTTGGCTGACACCGGGGAGCTGTTTTTT. This sequence encodes CASSLADTGELFF.

CDR3 nucleotide sequence: TGCGCCAGCAGCCAACCCGGGACTTCCCTTCCTAATGAGCAGTTCTTC. Its translation is CASSQPGTSLPNEQFF. The chain couples TRBV5-1 to TRBJ2-1, with D perhaps TRBD2 (6 bases). Trimming pared 4 bases from V and 7 bases from J, leaving 21 bases between. This CDR3 comprises 16 residues. Germline values: CDR1 SGHRS, CDR2 YFSETQ. Based on the CDR3 plus reference TRBV5-1 and TRBJ2-1, the full variable domain is KAGVTQTPRYLIKTRGQQVTLSCSPISGHRSVSWYQQTPGQGLQFLFEYFSETQRNKGNFPGRFSGRQFSNSRSEMNVSTLELGDSALYLCASSQPGTSLPNEQFFGPGTRLTVL.

The chain recombines TRBV4-2 with TRBJ1-3; the D is unclear. The germline V gene has CDR1 LGHNA and CDR2 YNFKEQ. The CDR3 runs to 17 residues. Trimming cost V 5 bases and J 3 bases, with 20 bases left between them. The CDR3 sequence is CASSEGSGLSGGNTIYF. The CDR3 DNA follows: TGTGCCAGCAGCGAAGGATCAGGTCTTAGCGGTGGAAACACCATATATTTT.

This chain joins TRBV5-1 and TRBJ1-1; a weak D match, TRBD1 (6 bases). Germline V gives CDR1 SGHRS, CDR2 YFSETQ. With 2 bases removed from V and 1 base from J, the gap between germline ends came to 15 bases. The CDR3 is 16 residues long. CDR3 nucleotide sequence: TGCGCCAGCAGCTTACTCGTATCCAGGGGGAACACTGAAGCTTTCTTT. Its protein product is CASSLLVSRGNTEAFF.

CDR3 in amino acids: CASSLLGVGEKLFF. CDR3 coding DNA: TGTGCCAGCTCACTACTAGGAGTTGGTGAAAAACTGTTTTTT. The chain joins TRBV18 to TRBJ1-4; D gene ambiguous. This CDR3 contains 14 residues. Germline V CDR1 and CDR2: KGHSH, LQKENI. Trimming stripped 4 bases from V and 7 bases from J, with 13 bases between.

V and J are TRBV10-1 and TRBJ1-5; D is ambiguous. CDR1 is WNHNN and CDR2 is SYGVQD in the germline V gene (reference sequence). The CDR3 runs 15 residues. V was cut by 8 bases and J by 7 bases, with 21 bases left in between. CDR3: CASVECQLPKQPQHF. CDR3 sequence (DNA): TGCGCCAGCGTAGAGTGTCAATTACCAAAGCAGCCCCAGCATTTT.